This is a list of T cell receptor beta chains from one sample in a study of blood T cell repertoires in COVID-19. Libraries were prepared by immunoSEQ multiplex PCR; TCRdb keeps only in-frame clonotypes and omits some of them. The sample lists about 200,000 clones, roughly 80% occurring once. Input material: peripheral blood. All receptors come from a woman older than 75 with acute or convalescent COVID-19. CDR3s include the opening cysteine and the closing phenylalanine or tryptophan. Fields, in order: CDR3 DNA, CDR3 protein, J gene, V gene, D gene, clone size. D genes are given only for firm matches. Some rows have no size entry. The others give once, few or many, or a class for an expanded clone.

TGTGCCAGCACCTACTCAACAGGGGGCGCCTTCAGCTATGGCTACACCTTC,CASTYSTGGAFSYGYTF,TRBJ1-2,TRBV2,TRBD1,.
TGTGCCAGCAGCCAAGAATACGCGAGCGGGGATACGTTCTTC,CASSQEYASGDTFF,TRBJ2-1,TRBV4-2,TRBD2,.
TGTGCCAGCAGTTCCGGGACAACCCAAGAGACCCAGTACTTC,CASSSGTTQETQYF,TRBJ2-5,TRBV6-6,.,.
TGTGCCATCAGTGACTCGACAGTCTCTGGAAACACCATATATTTT,CAISDSTVSGNTIYF,TRBJ1-3,TRBV10-3,.,once
TGCGCCAGCAGCCTGACAGGGGCTAGCTACAATGAGCAGTTCTTC,CASSLTGASYNEQFF,TRBJ2-1,TRBV5-1,TRBD1,.
TGTGCCAGCAGTTTTGGGGCGGGAGGAAACACCGGGGAGCTGTTTTTT,CASSFGAGGNTGELFF,TRBJ2-2,TRBV27,TRBD2,.
TGTGCCAGCAGCGTAGCATTTAGGACTAGCGGGGGGCAAGAGACCCAGTACTTC,CASSVAFRTSGGQETQYF,TRBJ2-5,TRBV9,TRBD2,.
TGTGCCAGCAGCGGCCGGGACTATAACACTGAAGCTTTCTTT,CASSGRDYNTEAFF,TRBJ1-1,TRBV9,.,.
TGTGCCAGCAGCTTCAATCTCAGGGTAGAAGGTGAAAAACTGTTTTTT,CASSFNLRVEGEKLFF,TRBJ1-4,TRBV7-9,.,.
TGTGCCAGCAGCTTAGAGGGGACTGGCAACAATGAGCAGTTCTTC,CASSLEGTGNNEQFF,TRBJ2-1,TRBV7-8,.,.
TGTGCCAGCAGCTTAGCCTTTCAGGGGTTCGGGGAGCAGTTCTTC,CASSLAFQGFGEQFF,TRBJ2-1,TRBV11-1,.,.
TGTGCCAGCAGTTACTCGCGCCAGGGTGATGAAAAACTGTTTTTT,CASSYSRQGDEKLFF,TRBJ1-4,TRBV6-6,.,.
TGTGCCAGCAGTCCCAAGGGGACTAGCGGGAGGTATACGCAGTATTTT,CASSPKGTSGRYTQYF,TRBJ2-3,TRBV6-2/TRBV6-3,TRBD2,once
TGTGCCAGCAGCTCAGAGGTGGGCGGGACCAATGGGGCCAACGTCCTGACTTTC,CASSSEVGGTNGANVLTF,TRBJ2-6,TRBV7-9,.,.
TGCGCCAGCAGCCAAGAGCGGCCGGGACAGGGGAGAGATACGCAGTATTTT,CASSQERPGQGRDTQYF,TRBJ2-3,TRBV4-1,TRBD1,.
TGCAGCGTTGGCGGGACAGTCCAAGAGACCCAGTACTTC,CSVGGTVQETQYF,TRBJ2-5,TRBV29-1,.,.
TGTGCCAGCAGTTCCGACAGGGTGACCTATAATTCACCCCTCCACTTT,CASSSDRVTYNSPLHF,TRBJ1-6,TRBV7-2,TRBD1,.
TGTGCCAGCAGCCCAGCGGGAGTCTACAATGAGCAGTTCTTC,CASSPAGVYNEQFF,TRBJ2-1,TRBV3-1/TRBV3-2,TRBD2,.
TGTGCCATCAGTGAGCCGACAGGGGTCAGGTCACCCCTCCACTTT,CAISEPTGVRSPLHF,TRBJ1-6,TRBV10-3,TRBD1,once
TGTGCCAGCAGCAATGCGGGACAGGGAGGGCCTGAAGCTTTCTTT,CASSNAGQGGPEAFF,TRBJ1-1,TRBV5-6,TRBD1,once
TGTGCCAGCAGTGATCACCGGGGCTATGGCTACACCTTC,CASSDHRGYGYTF,TRBJ1-2,TRBV6-6,.,.
TGTGCCAGTACCATTAGGACTAGCGGGGCCTTGGACACCGGGGAGCTGTTTTTT,CASTIRTSGALDTGELFF,TRBJ2-2,TRBV19,TRBD2,.
TGTGCCAGCAGCCAAGGAACTAGAGGAGAGACCCAGTACTTC,CASSQGTRGETQYF,TRBJ2-5,TRBV3-1/TRBV3-2,.,.
TGCGCCAGCAGCCAACTTGGGACAGGAGAGACCCAGTACTTC,CASSQLGTGETQYF,TRBJ2-5,TRBV4-3,TRBD1,.
TGTGCCTGGACACAGGGCGAAATAACTGAAGCTTTCTTT,CAWTQGEITEAFF,TRBJ1-1,TRBV30,.,.